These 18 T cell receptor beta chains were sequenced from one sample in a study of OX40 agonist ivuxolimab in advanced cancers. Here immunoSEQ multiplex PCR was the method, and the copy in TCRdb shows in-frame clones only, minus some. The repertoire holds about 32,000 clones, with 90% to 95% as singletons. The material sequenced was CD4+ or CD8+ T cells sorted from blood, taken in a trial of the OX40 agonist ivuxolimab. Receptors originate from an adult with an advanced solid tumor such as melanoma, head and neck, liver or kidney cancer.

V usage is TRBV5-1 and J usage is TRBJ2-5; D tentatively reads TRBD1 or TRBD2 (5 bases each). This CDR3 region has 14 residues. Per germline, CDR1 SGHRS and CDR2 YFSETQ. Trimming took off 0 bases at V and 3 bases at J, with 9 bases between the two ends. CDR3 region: CASSLAGSKETQYF. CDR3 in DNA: TGCGCCAGCAGCTTGGCAGGGAGCAAAGAGACCCAGTACTTC.

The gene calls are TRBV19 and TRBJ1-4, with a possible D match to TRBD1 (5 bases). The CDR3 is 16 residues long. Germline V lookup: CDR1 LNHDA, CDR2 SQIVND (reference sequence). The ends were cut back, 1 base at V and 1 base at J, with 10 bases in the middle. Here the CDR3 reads CASSIGTTGTNEKLFF. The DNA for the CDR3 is TGTGCCAGTAGTATAGGGACAACTGGAACTAATGAAAAACTGTTTTTT.

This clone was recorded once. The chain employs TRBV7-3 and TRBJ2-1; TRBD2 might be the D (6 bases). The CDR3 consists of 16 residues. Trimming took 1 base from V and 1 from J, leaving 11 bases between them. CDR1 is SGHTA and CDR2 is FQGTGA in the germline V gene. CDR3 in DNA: TGTGCCAGCAGCTTAATGGGCGGGATGTCCTACAATGAGCAGTTCTTC. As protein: CASSLMGGMSYNEQFF.

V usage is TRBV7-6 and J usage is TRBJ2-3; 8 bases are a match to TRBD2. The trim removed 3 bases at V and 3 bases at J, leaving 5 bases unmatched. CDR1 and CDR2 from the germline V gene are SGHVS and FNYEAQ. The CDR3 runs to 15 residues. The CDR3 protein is CASSFGGLVTDTQYF. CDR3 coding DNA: TGTGCCAGCAGCTTCGGGGGACTAGTTACAGATACGCAGTATTTT.

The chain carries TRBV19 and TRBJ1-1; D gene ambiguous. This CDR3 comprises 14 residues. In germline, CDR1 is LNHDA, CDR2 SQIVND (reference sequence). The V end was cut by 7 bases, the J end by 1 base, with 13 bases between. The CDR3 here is CASTPDGSNTEAFF. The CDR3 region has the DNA TGTGCCAGTACCCCGGACGGATCGAACACTGAAGCTTTCTTT.

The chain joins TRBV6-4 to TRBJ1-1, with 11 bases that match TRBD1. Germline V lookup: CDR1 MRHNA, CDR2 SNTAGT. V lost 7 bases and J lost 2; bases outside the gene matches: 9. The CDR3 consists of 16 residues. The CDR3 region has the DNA TGTGCCAGCAAACTCGGACAGGGGGCTTCAAACACTGAAGCTTTCTTT. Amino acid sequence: CASKLGQGASNTEAFF.

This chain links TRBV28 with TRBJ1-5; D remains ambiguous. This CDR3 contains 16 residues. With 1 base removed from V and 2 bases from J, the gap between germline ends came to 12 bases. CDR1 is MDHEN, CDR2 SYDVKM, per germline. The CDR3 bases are TGTGCCAGCAGTTTATCGATCGGGCTGGGCAATCAGCCCCAGCATTTT. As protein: CASSLSIGLGNQPQHF.

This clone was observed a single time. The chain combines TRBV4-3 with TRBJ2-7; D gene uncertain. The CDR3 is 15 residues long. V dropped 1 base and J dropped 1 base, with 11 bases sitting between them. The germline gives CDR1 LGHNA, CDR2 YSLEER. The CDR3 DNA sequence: TGCGCCAGCAGCCAAGCCCTGGGTCAATCCTACGAGCAGTACTTC. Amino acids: CASSQALGQSYEQYF.

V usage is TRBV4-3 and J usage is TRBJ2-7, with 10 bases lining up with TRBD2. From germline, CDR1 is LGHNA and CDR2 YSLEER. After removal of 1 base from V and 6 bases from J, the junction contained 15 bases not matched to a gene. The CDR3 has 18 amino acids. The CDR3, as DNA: TGCGCCAGCAGCCAAGGGGTTGGGGCACTAGCGGGAAATCCCGAGCAGTACTTC. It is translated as CASSQGVGALAGNPEQYF.

The CDR3 here is CASSFRAGGDEQFF. CDR3 bases: TGTGCCAGCAGTTTCCGGGCTGGGGGTGATGAGCAGTTCTTC. V usage is TRBV28 and J usage is TRBJ2-1; either TRBD1 or TRBD2 may supply D (5 bases each). Germline V lookup: CDR1 MDHEN, CDR2 SYDVKM. Trimming cost V 3 bases and J 8 bases, with 14 bases left between them. This CDR3 region has 14 residues.

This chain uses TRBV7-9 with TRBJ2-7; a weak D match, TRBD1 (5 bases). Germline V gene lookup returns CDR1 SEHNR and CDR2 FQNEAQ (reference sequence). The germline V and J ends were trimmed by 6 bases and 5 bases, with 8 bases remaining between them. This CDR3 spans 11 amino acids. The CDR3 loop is CASSPTDEQYF. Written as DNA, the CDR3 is TGTGCCAGCAGTCCGACAGACGAGCAGTACTTC.

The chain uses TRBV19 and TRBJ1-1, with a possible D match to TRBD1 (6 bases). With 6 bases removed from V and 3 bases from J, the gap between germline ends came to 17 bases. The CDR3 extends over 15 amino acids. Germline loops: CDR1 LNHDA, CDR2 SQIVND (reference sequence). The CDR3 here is CASRPGAMGDTEAFF. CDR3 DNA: TGTGCCAGTAGGCCGGGGGCGATGGGGGACACTGAAGCTTTCTTT.

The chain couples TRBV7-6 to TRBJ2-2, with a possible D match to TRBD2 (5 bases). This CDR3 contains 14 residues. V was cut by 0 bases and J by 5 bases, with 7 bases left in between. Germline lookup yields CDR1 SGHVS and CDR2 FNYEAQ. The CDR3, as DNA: TGTGCCAGCAGCTTAGCTAGCGCTACCGGGGAGCTGTTTTTT. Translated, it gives CASSLASATGELFF.

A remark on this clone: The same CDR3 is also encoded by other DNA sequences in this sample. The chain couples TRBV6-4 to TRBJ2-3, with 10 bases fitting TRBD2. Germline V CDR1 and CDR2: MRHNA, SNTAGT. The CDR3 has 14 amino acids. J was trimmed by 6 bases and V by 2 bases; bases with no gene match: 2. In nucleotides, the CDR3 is TGTGCCAGCAGTGACAGCGGGGGGGCCGATACGCAGTATTTT. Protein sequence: CASSDSGGADTQYF.

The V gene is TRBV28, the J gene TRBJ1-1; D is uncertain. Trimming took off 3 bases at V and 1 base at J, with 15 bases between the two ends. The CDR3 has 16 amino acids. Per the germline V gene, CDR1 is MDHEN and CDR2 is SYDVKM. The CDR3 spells CASSFQPLTANTEAFF. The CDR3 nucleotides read TGTGCCAGCAGTTTCCAACCCCTGACGGCGAACACTGAAGCTTTCTTT.

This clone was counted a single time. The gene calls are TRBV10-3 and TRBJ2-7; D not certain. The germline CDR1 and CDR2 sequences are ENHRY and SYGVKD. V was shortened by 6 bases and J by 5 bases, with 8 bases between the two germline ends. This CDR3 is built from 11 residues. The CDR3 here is CAIRDGHEQYF. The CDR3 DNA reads TGTGCCATCAGAGACGGTCACGAGCAGTACTTC.

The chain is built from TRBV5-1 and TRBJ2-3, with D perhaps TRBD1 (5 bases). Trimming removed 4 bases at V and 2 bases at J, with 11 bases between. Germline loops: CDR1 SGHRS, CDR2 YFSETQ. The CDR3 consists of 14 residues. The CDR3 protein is CASSIRTTTDTQYF. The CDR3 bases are TGCGCCAGCAGCATACGGACAACCACAGATACGCAGTATTTT.

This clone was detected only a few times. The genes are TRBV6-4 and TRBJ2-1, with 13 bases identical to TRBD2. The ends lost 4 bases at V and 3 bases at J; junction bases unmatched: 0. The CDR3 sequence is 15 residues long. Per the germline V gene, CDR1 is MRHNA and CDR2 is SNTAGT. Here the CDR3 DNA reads TGTGCCAGCAGTGGGACTAGCGGGAGCTACAATGAGCAGTTCTTC. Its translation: CASSGTSGSYNEQFF.